The sample holds many counts of the clone carrying this T cell receptor (beta chain). Its antigen is undetermined. This sample was included in a study of T cell repertoires in cytomegalovirus infection. About the research overall: Indications came from public TCR beta signatures; they pointed to CMV infection and to a matching HLA type.

This CDR3 comprises 15 residues. Trimming took 2 bases from V and 5 from J; bases not matched to a gene: 4. CDR1 is SGHTA, CDR2 FQGNSA, per germline. Using its own MiXCR run on the reads, TCRdb lists one record per CDR3 protein. The sample consists of around 450,000 distinct CDR3 sequences, roughly 12% of them appearing once. Broader study findings: Clonotype analysis showed dominance of the ex vivo response by HLA-C-restricted CMV-specific TCR beta clonotypes.

This TCR was recovered from a human donor in good health (CMV status not recorded). Some clones in this sample may be carry-over from other donors' samples. This chain connects TRBV7-2 to TRBJ2-7; 12 bases align to TRBD2. Sequencing was carried out using PBMCs. CDR3 sequence: CASSLRWTSGDEQYF. The CDR3, as DNA: TGTGCCAGCAGCTTACGCTGGACTAGCGGGGACGAGCAGTACTTC.